Sequencing of this T cell receptor beta chain was carried out in a study of blood T cell repertoires in COVID-19. The overall study: Collection of acute and convalescent COVID-19 samples took place in the United States, Italy and Spain. The analysed material was cDNA or gDNA that came from T cells, B-cell-depleted T cells, or PBMCs.

Using immunoSEQ multiplex PCR, the repertoire was profiled, and TCRdb retains in-frame clones only, with some absent. The sample lists 35,000 to 45,000 clones; about nine tenths were seen once. This CDR3 region has 14 residues. Germline CDR1 and CDR2: SGHRS and YFSETQ. V lost 7 bases and J lost 2, with 15 bases in between. The genes are TRBV5-1 and TRBJ1-2; weak D call: TRBD1 (6 bases). The sequence was collected from a man aged 55 to 70 with acute or convalescent COVID-19. Specimen: peripheral blood. CDR3 residues: CASRQGTSNYGYTF. The CDR3 bases are TGCGCCAGCCGTCAGGGGACGTCCAACTATGGCTACACCTTC.